Listed below are T cell receptor beta chains from one sample, sequenced in a study of early T cells in non-severe SARS-CoV-2 infection. TCRdb ran MiXCR on the 5' RACE reads and lists one entry per CDR3 protein. The sample lists nearly 60,000 distinct CDR3 sequences; approximately 12% were seen once. Sequenced: whole blood. These receptors all come from an adult who was a healthcare worker with PCR-confirmed SARS-CoV-2 infection or an uninfected control (not recorded which). Each CDR3 is given with its conserved first and last residue. A D gene is named only where the DNA matches it firmly. A clone size is listed for some rows: how often the clone was seen (once, few, many), or a class if it is expanded.

TRBD2	TRBV5-4	few	TRBJ2-5	CASSSWTSGETQYF	TGTGCCAGCAGCTCCTGGACTAGCGGAGAGACCCAGTACTTC
TRBD2	TRBV7-9	many	TRBJ2-3	CASSPRRGEGDTQYF	TGTGCCAGCAGTCCGCGGCGGGGGGAAGGAGATACGCAGTATTTT
-	TRBV29-1	few	TRBJ2-1	CSVRTRAVEQFF	TGCAGCGTTAGGACGCGGGCGGTAGAGCAGTTCTTC
-	TRBV24-1	-	TRBJ2-7	CATSAPGPFTNEQYF	TGTGCCACCAGTGCCCCCGGCCCATTCACCAACGAGCAGTACTTC
-	TRBV20-1	many	TRBJ2-3	CSANSVAGTDTQYF	TGCAGTGCTAACTCGGTGGCGGGCACAGATACGCAGTATTTT
-	TRBV11-2	many	TRBJ2-7	CASSLPRDEQYF	TGTGCCAGCAGCTTACCACGGGACGAGCAGTACTTC
TRBD1	TRBV20-1	few	TRBJ1-6	CSAWAGTAFNSPLHF	TGCAGTGCCTGGGCCGGGACAGCTTTTAATTCACCCCTCCACTTT
TRBD2	TRBV13	few	TRBJ2-2	CASSFGGGADTGELFF	TGTGCCAGCAGCTTTGGCGGGGGGGCCGACACCGGGGAGCTGTTTTTT
-	TRBV6-2/TRBV6-3	many	TRBJ2-1	CASSPNSGQFF	TGTGCCAGCAGCCCTAACTCTGGGCAGTTCTTC
TRBD1	TRBV2	many	TRBJ2-1	CASSGQARSYNEQFF	TGTGCCAGCTCCGGACAGGCTCGCTCCTACAATGAGCAGTTCTTC
-	TRBV29-1	-	TRBJ2-2	CSVALAGGGELFF	TGCAGCGTTGCCTTAGCCGGGGGCGGGGAGCTGTTTTTT
-	TRBV12-3/TRBV12-4	few	TRBJ2-3	CASTSADTQYF	TGTGCCAGCACGTCGGCAGATACGCAGTATTTT
-	TRBV2	few	TRBJ1-5	CASSEHVNQPQHF	TGTGCCAGCAGTGAGCACGTTAATCAGCCCCAGCATTTT
TRBD2	TRBV12-3/TRBV12-4	few	TRBJ2-1	CASSGLAGVSDEQFF	TGTGCCAGCAGTGGACTAGCGGGAGTAAGCGATGAGCAGTTCTTC
-	TRBV11-1	-	TRBJ2-7	CASSSRQMNEQYF	TGTGCCAGCAGCTCCCGCCAGATGAACGAGCAGTACTTC
TRBD1	TRBV3-1	few	TRBJ1-5	CASSPRDGTGNQPQHF	TGTGCCAGCAGCCCTCGCGACGGGACAGGGAATCAGCCCCAGCATTTT
-	TRBV6-6	many	TRBJ1-4	CASSSKRGRDEKLFF	TGTGCCAGCAGTAGTAAGAGGGGCAGGGATGAAAAACTGTTTTTT
-	TRBV6-1	many	TRBJ1-5	CASSDTAGGRQPQHF	TGTGCCAGCAGTGACACGGCGGGGGGCAGACAGCCCCAGCATTTT
-	TRBV7-9	many	TRBJ2-5	CASSSLQETQYF	TGTGCCAGCAGCTCGTTGCAAGAGACCCAGTACTTC
TRBD1	TRBV6-6	medium-sized	TRBJ1-5	CASSPLDRGGGQPQHF	TGTGCCAGCAGCCCCTTAGACAGGGGTGGAGGGCAGCCCCAGCATTTT
-	TRBV5-5	-	TRBJ2-5	CASSTRGETQYF	TGTGCCAGCAGCACCCGAGGGGAGACCCAGTACTTC
-	TRBV3-1	few	TRBJ2-7	CASSQDWQSSSYEQYF	TGTGCCAGCAGCCAAGATTGGCAATCTAGCTCCTACGAGCAGTACTTC
TRBD1	TRBV12-3/TRBV12-4	few	TRBJ1-5	CASSYRGPVNQPQHF	TGTGCCAGCAGCTACAGGGGGCCGGTCAATCAGCCCCAGCATTTT
-	TRBV5-1	-	TRBJ1-2	CASSFMDKGPYGYTF	TGCGCCAGCAGCTTTATGGACAAGGGGCCCTATGGCTACACCTTC
TRBD1	TRBV5-1	-	TRBJ1-3	CASSRSGTGGSGNTIYF	TGCGCCAGCAGCAGGTCCGGGACAGGGGGCAGTGGAAACACCATATATTTT
TRBD1	TRBV4-1	many	TRBJ2-7	CASSQTGGDYEQYF	TGCGCCAGCAGCCAAACAGGGGGAGACTACGAGCAGTACTTC
TRBD1	TRBV19	few	TRBJ1-5	CASSTRTGGAGQPQHF	TGTGCCAGTAGTACCCGGACAGGGGGCGCGGGACAGCCCCAGCATTTT
-	TRBV18	few	TRBJ1-2	CASSYRDGGYTF	TGTGCCAGCTCATACAGGGATGGTGGCTACACCTTC
-	TRBV5-1	many	TRBJ1-3	CASSLEGLSGNTIYF	TGCGCCAGCAGCTTAGAGGGACTCTCTGGAAACACCATATATTTT
-	TRBV4-1	-	TRBJ2-5	CASSQDSVLETQYF	TGCGCCAGCAGCCAAGATTCCGTTCTGGAGACCCAGTACTTC
TRBD2	TRBV28	-	TRBJ2-2	CASSLWGTRRSGTGELFF	TGTGCCAGCAGTTTATGGGGGACTAGACGCAGTGGCACCGGGGAGCTGTTTTTT
TRBD2	TRBV3-1	many	TRBJ2-3	CASSRQGLAGGRADTQYF	TGTGCCAGCAGCCGTCAGGGACTAGCGGGGGGGCGGGCAGATACGCAGTATTTT
-	TRBV5-4	many	TRBJ2-7	CASSASGTPDYEQYF	TGTGCCAGCAGCGCTTCCGGGACTCCGGACTACGAGCAGTACTTC
TRBD1	TRBV12-3/TRBV12-4	many	TRBJ2-1	CASSPGTGSSYNEQFF	TGTGCCAGCAGTCCAGGGACAGGGAGCTCCTACAATGAGCAGTTCTTC
TRBD2	TRBV30	few	TRBJ2-1	CAWSATSGKAPIYNEQFF	TGTGCCTGGAGTGCAACTAGCGGGAAGGCCCCGATCTACAATGAGCAGTTCTTC
TRBD1	TRBV29-1	few	TRBJ2-7	CSVEKGAPGEQYF	TGCAGCGTTGAAAAGGGGGCCCCAGGGGAGCAGTACTTC
-	TRBV29-1	-	TRBJ2-1	CSALSSREQFF	TGCAGCGCTCTCTCTAGCCGGGAGCAGTTCTTC
-	TRBV3-1	few	TRBJ2-7	CASSQDRAYEQYF	TGTGCCAGCAGCCAAGACAGGGCCTACGAGCAGTACTTC
-	TRBV28	-	TRBJ2-7	CASSSGVTYEQYF	TGTGCCAGCAGTTCAGGGGTCACCTACGAGCAGTACTTC
-	TRBV29-1	many	TRBJ2-7	CSVGRDTTYEQYF	TGCAGCGTTGGTCGGGACACCACCTACGAGCAGTACTTC
TRBD1	TRBV6-2/TRBV6-3	many	TRBJ1-2	CATHFPGQAFYGYTF	TGTGCCACCCACTTTCCGGGACAGGCCTTCTATGGCTACACCTTC
TRBD1	TRBV4-1	-	TRBJ1-6	CASRKHRGQGNSPLHF	TGCGCCAGCAGAAAGCACCGGGGACAGGGGAATTCACCCCTCCACTTT
-	TRBV2	-	TRBJ2-3	CASGTGGTDTQYF	TGTGCCAGCGGTACGGGGGGCACAGATACGCAGTATTTT
-	TRBV20-1	-	TRBJ2-7	CSARGGPYEQYF	TGCAGTGCTAGAGGGGGACCCTACGAGCAGTACTTC
-	TRBV5-6	few	TRBJ1-5	CASSLQGNSNQPQHF	TGTGCCAGCAGCTTGCAGGGGAATAGCAATCAGCCCCAGCATTTT
-	TRBV4-3	few	TRBJ2-5	CASSQDSSAQETQYF	TGCGCCAGCAGCCAAGACTCTAGCGCCCAAGAGACCCAGTACTTC